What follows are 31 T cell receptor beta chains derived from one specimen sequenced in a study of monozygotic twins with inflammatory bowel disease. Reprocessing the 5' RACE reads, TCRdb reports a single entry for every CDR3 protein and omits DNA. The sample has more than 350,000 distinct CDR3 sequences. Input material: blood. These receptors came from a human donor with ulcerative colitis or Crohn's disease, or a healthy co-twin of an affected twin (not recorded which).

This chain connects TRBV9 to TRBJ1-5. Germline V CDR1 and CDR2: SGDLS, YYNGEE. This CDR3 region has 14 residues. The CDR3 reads CASSGQDSNQPQHF.

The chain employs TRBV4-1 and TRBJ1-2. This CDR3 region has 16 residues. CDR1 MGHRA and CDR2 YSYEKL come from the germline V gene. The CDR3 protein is CASSQAEVTWNYGYTF.

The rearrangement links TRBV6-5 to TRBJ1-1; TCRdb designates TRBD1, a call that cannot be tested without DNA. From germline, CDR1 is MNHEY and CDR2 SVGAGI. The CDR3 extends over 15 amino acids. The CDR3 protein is CASSYAAGGTTEAFF.

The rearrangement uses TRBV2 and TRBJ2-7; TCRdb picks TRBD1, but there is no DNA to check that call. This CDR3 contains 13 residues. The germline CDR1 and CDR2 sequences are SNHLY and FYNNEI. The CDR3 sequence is CASSAMTGYEQYF.

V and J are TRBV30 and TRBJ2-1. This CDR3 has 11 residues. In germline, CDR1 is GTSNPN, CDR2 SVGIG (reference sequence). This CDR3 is CAWGPYNEQFF.

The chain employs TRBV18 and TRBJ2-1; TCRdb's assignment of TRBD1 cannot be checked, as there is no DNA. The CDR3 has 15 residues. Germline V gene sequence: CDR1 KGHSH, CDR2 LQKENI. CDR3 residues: CASSAQGVAYNEQFF.

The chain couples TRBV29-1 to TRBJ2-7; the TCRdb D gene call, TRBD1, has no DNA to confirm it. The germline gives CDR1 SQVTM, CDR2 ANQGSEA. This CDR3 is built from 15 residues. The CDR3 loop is CSVPRLNRASYEQYF.

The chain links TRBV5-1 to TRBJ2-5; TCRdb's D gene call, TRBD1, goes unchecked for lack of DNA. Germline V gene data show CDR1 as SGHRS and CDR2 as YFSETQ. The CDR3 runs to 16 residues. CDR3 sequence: CASSLRGKLTQETQYF.

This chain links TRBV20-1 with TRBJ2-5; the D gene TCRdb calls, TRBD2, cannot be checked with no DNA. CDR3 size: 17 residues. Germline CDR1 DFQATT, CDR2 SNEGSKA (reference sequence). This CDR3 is CSASPRWTSGTQETQYF.

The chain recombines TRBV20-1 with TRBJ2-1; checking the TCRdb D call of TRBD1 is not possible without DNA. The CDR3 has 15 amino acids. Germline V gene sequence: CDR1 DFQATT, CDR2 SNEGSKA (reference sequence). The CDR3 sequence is CSARDQSGAGNEQFF.

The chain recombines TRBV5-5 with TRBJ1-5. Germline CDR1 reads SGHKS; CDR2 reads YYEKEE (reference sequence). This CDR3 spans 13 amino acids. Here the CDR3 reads CASSLSSSQPQHF.

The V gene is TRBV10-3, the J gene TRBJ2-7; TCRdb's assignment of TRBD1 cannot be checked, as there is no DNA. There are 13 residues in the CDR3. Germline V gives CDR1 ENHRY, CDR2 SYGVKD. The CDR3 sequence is CAISRDPSYEQYF.

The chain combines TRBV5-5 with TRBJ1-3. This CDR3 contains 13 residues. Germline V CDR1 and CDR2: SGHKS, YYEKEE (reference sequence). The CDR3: CASQLGSGNTIYF.

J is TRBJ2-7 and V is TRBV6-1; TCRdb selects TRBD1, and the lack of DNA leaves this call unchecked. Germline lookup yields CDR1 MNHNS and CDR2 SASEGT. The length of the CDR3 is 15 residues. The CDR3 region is CASSEVWDMTYEQYF.

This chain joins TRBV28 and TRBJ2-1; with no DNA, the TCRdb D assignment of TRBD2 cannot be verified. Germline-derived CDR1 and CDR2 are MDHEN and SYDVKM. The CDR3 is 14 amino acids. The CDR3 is CASTPRTSGSEQFF.

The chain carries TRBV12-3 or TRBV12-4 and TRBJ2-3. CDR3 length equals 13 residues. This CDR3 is CASIVTGTDTQYF.

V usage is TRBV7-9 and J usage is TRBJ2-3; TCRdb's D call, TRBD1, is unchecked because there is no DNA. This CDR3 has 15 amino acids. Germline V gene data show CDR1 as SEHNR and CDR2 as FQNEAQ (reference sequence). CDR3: CASSLGAGAGDTQYF.

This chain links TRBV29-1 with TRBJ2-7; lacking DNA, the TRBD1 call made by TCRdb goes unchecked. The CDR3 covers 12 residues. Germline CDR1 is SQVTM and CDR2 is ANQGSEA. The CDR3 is CSVLGQNYEQYF.

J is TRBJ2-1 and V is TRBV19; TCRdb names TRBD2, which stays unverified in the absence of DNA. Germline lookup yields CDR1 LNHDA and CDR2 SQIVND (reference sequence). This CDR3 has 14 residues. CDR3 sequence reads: CASKLAGFGDEQFF. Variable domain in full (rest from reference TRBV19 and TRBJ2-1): DGGITQSPKYLFRKEGQNVTLSCEQNLNHDAMYWYRQDPGQGLRLIYYSQIVNDFQKGDIAEGYSVSREKKESFPLTVTSAQKNPTAFYLCASKLAGFGDEQFFGPGTRLTVL.

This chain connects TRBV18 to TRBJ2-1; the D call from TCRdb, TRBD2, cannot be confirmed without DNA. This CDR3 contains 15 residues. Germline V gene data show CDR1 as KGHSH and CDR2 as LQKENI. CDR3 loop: CASSPTSIQYNEQFF.

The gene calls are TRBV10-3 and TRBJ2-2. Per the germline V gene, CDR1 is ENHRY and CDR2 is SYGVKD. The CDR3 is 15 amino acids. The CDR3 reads CAISEAGINTGELFF.

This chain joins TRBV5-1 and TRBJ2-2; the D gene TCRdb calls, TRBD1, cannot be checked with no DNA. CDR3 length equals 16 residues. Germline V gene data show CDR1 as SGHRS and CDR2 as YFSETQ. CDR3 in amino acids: CASSLLDRLNTGELFF.

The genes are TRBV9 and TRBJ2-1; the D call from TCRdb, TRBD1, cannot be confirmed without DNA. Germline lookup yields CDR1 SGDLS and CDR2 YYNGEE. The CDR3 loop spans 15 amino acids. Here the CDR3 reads CASSVGDSLYNEQFF.

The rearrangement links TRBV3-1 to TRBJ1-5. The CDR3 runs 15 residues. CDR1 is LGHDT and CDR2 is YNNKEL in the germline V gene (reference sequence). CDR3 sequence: CASSQDPGAHQPQHF.

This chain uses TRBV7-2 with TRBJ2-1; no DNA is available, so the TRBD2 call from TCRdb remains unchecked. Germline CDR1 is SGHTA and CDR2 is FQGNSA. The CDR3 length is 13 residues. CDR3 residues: CASSPPALNEQFF.

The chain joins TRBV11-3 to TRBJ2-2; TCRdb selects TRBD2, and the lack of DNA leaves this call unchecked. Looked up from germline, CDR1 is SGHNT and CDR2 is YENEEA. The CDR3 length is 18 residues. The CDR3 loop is CASSLGTSGSINTGELFF. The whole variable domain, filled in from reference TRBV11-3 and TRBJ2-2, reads EAGVVQSPRYKIIEKKQPVAFWCNPISGHNTLYWYLQNLGQGPELLIRYENEEAVDDSQLPKDRFSAERLKGVDSTLKIQPAELGDSAVYLCASSLGTSGSINTGELFFGEGSRLTVL.

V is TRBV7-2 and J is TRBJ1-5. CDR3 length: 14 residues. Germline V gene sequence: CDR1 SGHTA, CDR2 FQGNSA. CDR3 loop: CASSARGINQPQYF. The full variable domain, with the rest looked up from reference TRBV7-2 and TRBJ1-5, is GAGVSQSPSNKVTEKGKDVELRCDPISGHTALYWYRQSLGQGLEFLIYFQGNSAPDKSGLPSDRFSAERTGGSVSTLTIQRTQQEDSAVYLCASSARGINQPQYFGDGTRLSIL.

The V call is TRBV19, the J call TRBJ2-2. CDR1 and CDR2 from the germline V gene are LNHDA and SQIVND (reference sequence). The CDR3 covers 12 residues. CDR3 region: CAVKANTGELFF.

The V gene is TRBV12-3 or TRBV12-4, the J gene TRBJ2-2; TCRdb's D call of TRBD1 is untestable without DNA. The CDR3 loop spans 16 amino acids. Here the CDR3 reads CASRRPGQGDSGELFF.

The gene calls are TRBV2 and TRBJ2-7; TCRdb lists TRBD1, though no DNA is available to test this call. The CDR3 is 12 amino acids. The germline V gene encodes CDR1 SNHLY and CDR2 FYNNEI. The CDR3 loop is CASTNPPGPTHF. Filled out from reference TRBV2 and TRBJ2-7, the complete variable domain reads EPEVTQTPSHQVTQMGQEVILRCVPISNHLYFYWYRQILGQKVEFLVSFYNNEISEKSEIFDDQFSVERPDGSNFTLKIRSTKLEDSAMYFCASTNPPGPTHFGPGTRLTVT.

This CDR3 is CSARDLKSASYNEQFF. This chain uses TRBV20-1 with TRBJ2-1. The CDR3 is made up of 16 amino acids. Looked up from germline, CDR1 is DFQATT and CDR2 is SNEGSKA (reference sequence).